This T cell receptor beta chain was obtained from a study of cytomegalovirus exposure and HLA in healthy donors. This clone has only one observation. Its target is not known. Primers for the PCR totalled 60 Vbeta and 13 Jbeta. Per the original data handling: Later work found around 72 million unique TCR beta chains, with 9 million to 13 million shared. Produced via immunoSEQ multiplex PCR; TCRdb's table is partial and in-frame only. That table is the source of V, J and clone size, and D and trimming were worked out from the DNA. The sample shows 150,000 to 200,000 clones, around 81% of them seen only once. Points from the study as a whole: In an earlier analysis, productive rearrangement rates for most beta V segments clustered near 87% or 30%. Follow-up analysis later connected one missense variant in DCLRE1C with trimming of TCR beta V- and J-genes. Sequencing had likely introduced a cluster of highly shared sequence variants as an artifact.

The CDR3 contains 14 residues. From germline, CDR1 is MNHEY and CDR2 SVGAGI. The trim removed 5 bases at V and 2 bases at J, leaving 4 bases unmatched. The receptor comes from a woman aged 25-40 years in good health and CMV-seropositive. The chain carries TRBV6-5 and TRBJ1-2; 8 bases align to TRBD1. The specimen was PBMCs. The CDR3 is CASSPNRGNYGYTF. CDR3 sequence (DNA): TGTGCCAGCAGTCCAAACAGGGGGAACTATGGCTACACCTTC.